These T cell receptor beta chains were read from a single sample in a study of OX40 agonist ivuxolimab in advanced cancers. Here immunoSEQ multiplex PCR was the method, and the copy in TCRdb shows in-frame clones only, minus some. The table lists around 28,000 clones, around nine tenths of them singletons. The material sequenced was CD4+ or CD8+ T cells sorted from blood, taken in a trial of the OX40 agonist ivuxolimab. These receptors originate from an adult with an advanced solid tumor such as melanoma, head and neck, liver or kidney cancer. Each CDR3 is given with its conserved first and last residue. D genes are given only for firm matches. Clone size is shown for a subset of rows, as once, few, many or a class of expanded clone.

length	size	V	J	D	CDR3	DNA
12	.	TRBV2	TRBJ1-1	TRBD1	CATGTANTEAFF	TGTGCCACCGGGACAGCGAACACTGAAGCTTTCTTT
14	.	TRBV6-5	TRBJ2-3	.	CASSYGDPTDTQYF	TGTGCCAGCAGTTACGGCGACCCCACAGATACGCAGTATTTT
10	.	TRBV5-5	TRBJ2-1	.	CASSLDEQFF	TGTGCCAGCAGCTTGGATGAGCAGTTCTTC
15	.	TRBV11-2	TRBJ1-2	TRBD1	CASSFGTEFNYGYTF	TGTGCCAGCAGCTTCGGGACAGAATTTAACTATGGCTACACCTTC
14	.	TRBV27	TRBJ1-6	.	CASSLWEGSSPLHF	TGTGCCAGCAGTTTATGGGAGGGAAGTTCACCCCTCCACTTT
15	.	TRBV27	TRBJ1-2	.	CASSLVGGFSQGYTF	TGTGCCAGCAGTTTGGTCGGGGGGTTTAGTCAAGGCTACACCTTC
15	.	TRBV5-5	TRBJ2-7	TRBD1	CASSGPGTGLYEQYF	TGTGCCAGCAGCGGACCCGGGACAGGGCTATACGAGCAGTACTTC
11	.	TRBV15	TRBJ1-2	.	CATSRDGGYTF	TGTGCCACCAGCAGAGATGGTGGCTACACCTTC
16	.	TRBV11-2	TRBJ2-5	TRBD2	CASSVTSGGARETQYF	TGTGCCAGCAGCGTAACTAGCGGGGGGGCCAGGGAGACCCAGTACTTC
13	.	TRBV28	TRBJ1-2	.	CASSLRTVYGYTF	TGTGCCAGCAGCCTACGGACGGTGTATGGCTACACCTTC
13	.	TRBV6-1	TRBJ1-2	TRBD1	CASSDGTDYGYTF	TGTGCCAGCAGTGATGGGACAGACTATGGCTACACCTTC
15	once	TRBV5-1	TRBJ2-3	TRBD2	CASSLAGGTADTQYF	TGCGCCAGCAGCTTGGCGGGAGGAACGGCAGATACGCAGTATTTT